Shown below are 29 T cell receptor beta chains from a single sample sequenced in a study of tumor-infiltrating lymphocytes in primary liver carcinoma. Investigators took RNA and DNA out together from approximately 22-30 mg of unsorted bulk tissue. TCR beta cDNA was prepared out of around 460 ng total RNA by means of a constant-region primer. Construction of TCR beta libraries relied on three successive nested multiplex PCR rounds employing slightly modified ARM-PCR. The study ran its first two PCR rounds for 9 to 10 cycles each, using TRBV1-TRBV30 forward primers and a C-beta reverse primer. Each CDR3 protein gets one entry after TCRdb re-called the multiplex PCR reads with MiXCR. This sample has roughly 25,000 distinct CDR3 sequences; 70% to 80% occur once, and the top ten carry 25% to 35%. Sequencing used liver tumor tissue from sampling region 5. The subset was: tumor region T5, tumor centre. These receptors were taken from a woman aged 30 to 39 with primary liver carcinoma and hepatitis B virus infection.

On this clonotype: The junction and the germline gene differ at one end; a read error may be behind it. J is TRBJ2-1 and V is TRBV6-6; D remains unclear. CDR1 and CDR2 from the germline V gene are MNHNY and SVGAGI (reference sequence). The CDR3 contains 15 residues. Written as DNA, the CDR3 is TGTGACAGCAGCTCCTTGGAAGGCTCCTACAATGAACAGTTCTTC. Translated: CDSSSLEGSYNEQFF.

Only one count was recorded for this clonotype. The CDR3 ends on some other residue instead of the conserved phenylalanine or tryptophan, so this is likely a read error. The chain uses TRBV11-2 and TRBJ2-2; a possible D gene is TRBD1 (5 bases). CDR1 SGHAT and CDR2 FQNNGV come from the germline V gene. The CDR3 loop spans 16 amino acids. The CDR3 protein is CASSLAGFADTGELFL. CDR3 sequence (DNA): TGTGCCAGCAGCTTAGCTGGGTTCGCGGACACCGGAGAGCTGTTTTTA.

On this clonotype: This may be a read error: a much more frequent sequence differs by one nucleotide. The chain links TRBV7-8 to TRBJ2-3, with D possibly matching TRBD2 (5 bases). The CDR3 loop spans 17 amino acids. Germline values: CDR1 SGHVS, CDR2 FQNEAQ. For the CDR3, the DNA is TGTGCCAGCAGCTTAGCCCAAGCGAGAGGGCCACAAGATATGCAGTATTTT. This sequence encodes CASSLAQARGPQDMQYF.

The sample holds a few counts of this clonotype. The final CDR3 position lacks the conserved phenylalanine or tryptophan, pointing to a likely read error. V and J are TRBV11-2 and TRBJ1-2; 8 bases fit TRBD1. The CDR3 is 15 amino acids. Unmatched junction bases numbered 12, after V lost 9 bases and J lost 3 bases. Germline loops: CDR1 SGHAT, CDR2 FQNNGV. The CDR3: CASSRRGRGDYGYTS. The CDR3 nucleotides are TGTGCCAGTAGTCGCAGGGGGCGCGGGGACTATGGCTACACCTCC.

To note about this clonotype: Since a much larger clone is just one base distant, this may be a read error. The chain's CDR3 is CATKGAGSYGHTF. CDR3 DNA sequence: TGTGCCACCAAGGGGGCGGGCAGCTATGGCCACACCTTC. The rearrangement links TRBV10-3 to TRBJ1-2, with 7 bases aligning to TRBD1. Germline CDR1 reads ENHRY; CDR2 reads SYGVKD. The CDR3 consists of 13 residues.

Notes on this clonotype: The CDR3 end shows no conserved phenylalanine or tryptophan, and so a read error is likely. It is unclear where the CDR3 begins or ends on the DNA, so no DNA is shown, and the CDR3 is as TCRdb lists it. The V and J genes are TRBV28 and TRBJ2-7; TRBD1, as called in the table, went unchecked against the DNA. The CDR3 extends over 12 residues, inclusive of both ends. The germline gives CDR1 MDHEN, CDR2 SYDVKM. The CDR3 region is CASSRPPWEQYS.

Details on this clonotype: A read error may account for a junction end that differs from germline. V usage is TRBV12-3 or TRBV12-4 and J usage is TRBJ2-2; TRBD1 matches 8 bases. The CDR3 totals 18 residues. In DNA, the CDR3 is TGTACCAGTAGGATCCTATTAGGAGCAGGGGGCCACACCGGGGAGCTATTTTTT. It yields the protein CTSRILLGAGGHTGELFF.

The genes are TRBV6-2 or TRBV6-3 and TRBJ2-2; 9 bases line up with TRBD1. The CDR3 covers 15 residues. Per the germline V gene, CDR1 is MNHEY and CDR2 is SVGEGT. V shed 10 bases and J 5 bases; nucleotides not matched to a gene: 11. CDR3 sequence reads: CATSLGTGWTGELFF. CDR3 DNA sequence: TGTGCCACGTCCCTCGGGACAGGGTGGACCGGGGAGCTGTTTTTT.

Remarks on this clonotype: One end of the junction does not line up with germline, which may come from a read error. This chain connects TRBV12-3 or TRBV12-4 to TRBJ1-1; D not resolved. The CDR3 has 14 residues. The CDR3 coding sequence is TGTGTCAGCAGTCCTGGACCGGGAAGTACTGAAGCTTTCTTT. Its translation: CVSSPGPGSTEAFF.

As for this clonotype: The conserved final phenylalanine or tryptophan is absent from the CDR3, which likely points to a read error. The chain has TRBV14 and TRBJ2-2, with a weak D call TRBD2 (6 bases). The CDR3 length is 21 residues. Germline loops: CDR1 SGHDN, CDR2 FVKESK. This chain's CDR3 is CASSQGLVGDPGRMGTWELFS. The CDR3 DNA sequence: TGCGCCAGCAGCCAAGGATTAGTTGGGGACCCCGGGAGAATGGGCACCTGGGAGCTGTTTTCT.

Comment on this clonotype: Since the CDR3 does not end with the conserved phenylalanine or tryptophan, this likely comes from a read error. No DNA is shown, since the ends of the CDR3 on it are uncertain; the CDR3 is the one TCRdb lists. CDR3 sequence: CATSDGIGTTPGDTHYL. This rearrangement joins TRBV24-1 to TRBJ2-3; the D call TRBD1 from the table was never checked on the DNA. The germline gives CDR1 KGHDR, CDR2 SFDVKD. The CDR3 length is 17 residues, termini included.

This clonotype was counted at least ten times. A much larger clone is a single base away; this may be a read error. CDR3 region: CSVDQNERFF. The CDR3 nucleotides read TGCAGCGTAGATCAAAATGAGCGGTTCTTC. This rearrangement joins TRBV29-1 to TRBJ2-1; no firm D call. Germline values: CDR1 SQVTM, CDR2 ANQGSEA. The CDR3 consists of 10 residues.

This clonotype was seen a few times. The chain is built from TRBV6-6 and TRBJ2-5, with D possibly called TRBD1 or TRBD2 (5 bases each). The CDR3 loop spans 14 amino acids. Germline loops: CDR1 MNHNY, CDR2 SVGAGI (reference sequence). Trimming shortened V by 11 bases and J by 3 bases, and 19 bases separated the two germline ends. DNA of the CDR3: TGTGCCGGCAAATGGGGGAAAGGAGAAGAGACCCAGTACTTC. It encodes CAGKWGKGEETQYF.

This clonotype was picked up one time. Its ends do not fully match the called genes, so a read error is possible. This sequence joins TRBV12-3 or TRBV12-4 and TRBJ2-7; 9 positions match TRBD2. The CDR3 is made up of 15 amino acids. The CDR3 sequence: CANSHGLAGRGEQYF. In DNA, the CDR3 is TGTGCCAACAGTCATGGGCTAGCGGGGCGGGGCGAGCAGTACTTC.

This clonotype occurred many times. One junction end disagrees with the germline gene, perhaps due to a read error. The V gene is TRBV28, the J gene TRBJ1-1, with no clear D. The CDR3 contains 11 residues. Germline-derived CDR1 and CDR2 are MDHEN and SYDVKM. The CDR3: CASSIMVEAFF. In DNA form, the CDR3 reads TGTGCCAGCAGTATAATGGTTGAAGCTTTCTTC.

Remarks on this clonotype: One end of the junction does not line up with germline, which may come from a read error. This chain links TRBV6-5 with TRBJ2-5; D is perhaps TRBD2 (7 bases). This CDR3 is 13 amino acids long. Germline V gene data show CDR1 as MNHEY and CDR2 as SVGAGI. CDR3 in DNA: TGTGTCAGCAGTATCGACGGGGGGCTGACCCAGTACTTC. It is translated as CVSSIDGGLTQYF.

This chain links TRBV5-1 with TRBJ1-1, with unresolved D. Germline V gene lookup returns CDR1 SGHRS and CDR2 YFSETQ. The CDR3 has 14 amino acids. The V end lost 3 bases, the J end lost 1 base, and 10 bases lay between the germline ends. Here the CDR3 reads CASSSDRRNTEAFF. The CDR3 DNA reads TGCGCCAGCAGCTCGGATCGTAGGAACACTGAAGCTTTCTTT.

Comment on this clonotype: A much larger clone differs from this one at a single base, so this may be a read error. The genes are TRBV20-1 and TRBJ1-6, with D perhaps TRBD1 (6 bases). Germline loops: CDR1 DFQATT, CDR2 SNEGSKA (reference sequence). V was shortened by 0 bases and J by 4 bases, with 13 bases between the two germline ends. The CDR3 runs 16 residues. The CDR3 protein is CSARDQTGSYNSPLHF. The CDR3 DNA follows: TGCAGTGCTAGAGATCAAACAGGGAGTTATAATTCACCCCTCCACTTT.

A word on this clonotype: The missing conserved phenylalanine or tryptophan at the end of this CDR3 makes a read error likely. The chain links TRBV10-3 to TRBJ2-1; D possibly corresponds to TRBD2 (5 bases). Trimming left V 0 bases short and J 5 bases short, with 14 bases between. Germline V gene sequence: CDR1 ENHRY, CDR2 SYGVKD. The CDR3 consists of 16 residues. In DNA form, the CDR3 reads TGTGCCATCAGTGAGTCGGCAGTGGGAGCCCACAATGAGCAGTTCTCC. Translated, it gives CAISESAVGAHNEQFS.

This clonotype has at least ten counts. This chain uses TRBV29-1 with TRBJ1-1, with 8 nucleotides matching TRBD1. V was clipped by 4 bases and J by 0 bases; unmatched bases: 10. Germline V gives CDR1 SQVTM, CDR2 ANQGSEA. This CDR3 is built from 16 residues. Here the CDR3 reads CSVGTRQGTMNTEAFF. The CDR3 DNA is TGCAGCGTTGGTACCCGACAGGGGACCATGAACACTGAAGCTTTCTTT.

The chain is built from TRBV19 and TRBJ1-1, with D maybe TRBD1 (5 bases). The CDR3 totals 18 residues. The germline gives CDR1 LNHDA, CDR2 SQIVND (reference sequence). The V gene lost 1 base and the J gene lost 2 bases, with 20 bases spanning the gap. The CDR3 nucleotides read TGTGCCAGTAGTATAGGTTCATTGGGACTGCGATACAACACTGAAGCTTTCTTT. It specifies CASSIGSLGLRYNTEAFF.

Remarks on this clonotype: This likely comes from a read error, as the CDR3 has no conserved phenylalanine or tryptophan at its end. The rearrangement joins TRBV5-5 to TRBJ1-6; D is unclear. This CDR3 has 14 amino acids. Germline values: CDR1 SGHKS, CDR2 YYEKEE (reference sequence). The CDR3 here is CARSLGVSNLPLHS. CDR3 nucleotides: TGTGCCAGAAGCTTGGGCGTCAGTAATTTACCCCTCCACTCT.

About this clonotype: The junction departs from germline at one end; a sequencing error may be responsible. V usage is TRBV5-4 and J usage is TRBJ1-2; the D gene is possibly TRBD1 (5 bases). CDR1 is SGHNT, CDR2 YYREEE, per germline (reference sequence). This CDR3 comprises 15 residues. CDR3 sequence (DNA): TGTGCCAGCAGCCCTCCGGGACTCCTATTCGGTGACTACACTTTC. Protein sequence: CASSPPGLLFGDYTF. The whole variable domain, remainder taken from reference TRBV5-4 and TRBJ1-2, is ETGVTQSPTHLIKTRGQQVTLRCSSQSGHNTVSWYQQALGQGPQFIFQYYREEENGRGNFPPRFSGLQFPNYSSELNVNALELDDSALYLCASSPPGLLFGDYTFGSGTRLTVV.

This clonotype was detected ten times or more. J is TRBJ2-7 and V is TRBV6-4; 9 nucleotides line up with TRBD1. The CDR3 is 14 residues long. Germline lookup yields CDR1 MRHNA and CDR2 SNTAGT. V was pared by 3 bases and J by 13 bases, with 13 bases of the junction left unmatched. The CDR3, as DNA: TGTGCCAGCAGTGAATCCCCGGGACAGGGTAGACTATACTTC. Translating gives CASSESPGQGRLYF.

For this clonotype: A read error is possible here, since a much larger clone lies one base away. The rearrangement joins TRBV6-1 to TRBJ2-1; 7 nucleotides line up with TRBD2. The ends lost 5 bases at V and 13 bases at J; junction bases unmatched: 14. CDR1 and CDR2 (germline): MNHNS, SASEGT. The CDR3 spans 14 residues. CDR3 sequence: CASSNRGEGYIQFF. CDR3 bases: TGTGCCAGCAGTAACCGCGGGGAGGGGTACATACAGTTCTTC.

This clonotype was observed a handful of times. The chain carries TRBV11-2 and TRBJ2-3; 13 bases match TRBD2. Germline V gene lookup returns CDR1 SGHAT and CDR2 FQNNGV. This CDR3 has 15 residues. V gave up 4 bases and J gave up 4 bases; unmatched junction bases: 2. CDR3: CASSSGLAGPDTQYF. As DNA, the CDR3 is TGTGCCAGCAGCTCGGGACTAGCGGGACCAGATACGCAGTATTTT.

As concerns this clonotype: At one boundary the junction diverges from the germline segment, which might be a read error. CDR3 region: CASSQDPLSSGRAVTTDTRYF. As DNA, the CDR3 is TGCGCCAGTAGCCAAGACCCCTTAAGTAGCGGGAGGGCGGTGACGACAGATACGCGGTATTTT. This sequence joins TRBV4-3 and TRBJ2-3, with 11 bases aligning to TRBD2. CDR3 length: 21 amino acids. Germline CDR1 and CDR2: LGHNA and YSLEER.

The chain has TRBV11-2 and TRBJ2-3; D is ambiguous. With 3 bases removed from V and 6 bases from J, the gap between germline ends came to 7 bases. The CDR3 consists of 12 residues. Germline V gene data show CDR1 as SGHAT and CDR2 as FQNNGV. CDR3 bases: TGTGCCAGCAGCTTGAACTCCGATACGCAGTATTTT. It translates to CASSLNSDTQYF.

The chain employs TRBV5-4 and TRBJ2-3, with D maybe TRBD1 (5 bases). CDR3 length: 17 residues. Germline CDR1 reads SGHNT; CDR2 reads YYREEE (reference sequence). V was shortened by 9 bases and J by 2 bases, with 25 bases between the two germline ends. In DNA, the CDR3 is TGTGCCAACAGTGTAGGCGGACACCCTCCACCCACAGATACGCAGTATTTT. Amino acid sequence: CANSVGGHPPPTDTQYF.